This is a list of T cell receptor beta chains from one sample in a study of shared clonotypes between healthy human individuals. The data were produced by immunoSEQ multiplex PCR, yet TCRdb's version contains in-frame clones alone and is incomplete. The sample holds about 600,000 clones; roughly four fifths are singletons and the top ten take 9.5% to 15%. The sample comprised PBMCs. These TCRs come from a middle-aged woman in good health. Some clones in this sample may be carry-over from other donors' samples. Both conserved end residues are part of each CDR3. D genes are given only for firm matches. Clone size, where shown, is once, few, many, or a class for clones that have expanded.

j_call,clone_size,v_call,d_call,cdr3_nt,cdr3_aa
TRBJ1-1,.,TRBV27,.,TGTGCCAGCAGTCCCACGAGGAGGACTGAAGCTTTCTTT,CASSPTRRTEAFF
TRBJ2-2,.,TRBV13,.,TGTGCCAGCAGCAAAAGGGACTCACGAGGGGAGCTGTTTTTT,CASSKRDSRGELFF
TRBJ2-1,.,TRBV7-8,TRBD2,TGTGCCAGCAGCTCCGGGGGGGAGCAGTTCTTC,CASSSGGEQFF
TRBJ1-4,.,TRBV7-9,.,TGTGCCAGCAGCTTGACACAGGGTTTAGGAAAACTGTTTTTT,CASSLTQGLGKLFF
TRBJ1-4,once,TRBV5-6,TRBD1,TGTGCCAGCAGCAGGACAGGGGAGGGGGATGAAAAACTGTTTTTT,CASSRTGEGDEKLFF
TRBJ2-3,.,TRBV28,TRBD2,TGTGCCAGCAGTCCCTTAGCGGGAGGCCGCACAGATACGCAGTATTTT,CASSPLAGGRTDTQYF
TRBJ2-2,.,TRBV7-2,.,TGTGCCAGCAGCTTACCGGGCCCGGACACCGGGGAGCTGTTTTTT,CASSLPGPDTGELFF
TRBJ2-5,.,TRBV2,TRBD1,TGTGCCACCGACAGGGGGCCCGGAGAGACCCAGTACTTC,CATDRGPGETQYF
TRBJ2-2,.,TRBV27,.,TGTGCCAGCAGTTTACTTCTCGGGGAGCTGTTTTTT,CASSLLLGELFF
TRBJ2-7,many,TRBV11-2,TRBD2,TGTGCCAGCAGAAAACTAGCGGGGAGGGCCTACGAGCAGTACTTC,CASRKLAGRAYEQYF
TRBJ2-6,.,TRBV6-4,.,TGTGCCAGCAGTGACTTAACCAGGGGGGAGAAACCTGGGGCCAACGTCCTGACTTTC,CASSDLTRGEKPGANVLTF
TRBJ2-5,.,TRBV10-3,TRBD2,TGTGCCACCAGTGAACCAAGAACCTGGGTAGCGGGGACCCAGTACTTC,CATSEPRTWVAGTQYF
TRBJ2-7,.,TRBV29-1,.,TGCAGCGTACATCTCAGACATTCCGGCGAGCAGTACTTC,CSVHLRHSGEQYF
TRBJ1-1,few,TRBV7-9,.,TGTGCCAGCAGCTCAGGGGCCTTTACCAACACTGAAGCTTTCTTT,CASSSGAFTNTEAFF
TRBJ2-5,.,TRBV25-1,TRBD1,TGTGCCAGCAGTGGCAGGACAGGTCTTACAATAGTGGAGACCCAGTACTTC,CASSGRTGLTIVETQYF
TRBJ2-3,.,TRBV5-1,.,TGCGCCAGCAGCTTGGAGGTAGCGGGCACAGATACGCAGTATTTT,CASSLEVAGTDTQYF
TRBJ1-5,.,TRBV29-1,.,TGCAGCGGGGGCGACGGGGACAATCAGCCCCAGCATTTT,CSGGDGDNQPQHF
TRBJ1-3,once,TRBV5-1,.,TGCGCCAGCAGCTTGGCGGGGGCGATGCGGGGAAACACCATATATTTT,CASSLAGAMRGNTIYF
TRBJ2-2,.,TRBV10-3,TRBD1,TGTGCCATCAGGCAGGACAGGGACACCGGGGAGCTGTTTTTT,CAIRQDRDTGELFF
TRBJ2-3,.,TRBV7-2,.,TGTGCCAGCAGCTTAGAGGGGGGCCCAGATACGCAGTATTTT,CASSLEGGPDTQYF
TRBJ2-5,.,TRBV15,.,TGTGCCACCAGCATCCCAGGACAAGAGACCCAGTACTTC,CATSIPGQETQYF
TRBJ1-1,few,TRBV19,.,TGTGCCAGTAGTATTGCCCTGGGGACGAACACTGAAGCTTTCTTT,CASSIALGTNTEAFF
TRBJ2-4,.,TRBV6-1,.,TGTGCCAGCAGTGACAAGGGGGGCACCAAAAAAAACATTCAGTACTTC,CASSDKGGTKKNIQYF
TRBJ1-6,.,TRBV10-2,.,TGCGCCACTCTAGAGGGGGGGGGACCCCTCCACTTT,CATLEGGGPLHF
TRBJ1-3,.,TRBV30,.,TGTGCCTGGAGGTTCAGCTTCGACTACTCTGGAAACACCATATATTTT,CAWRFSFDYSGNTIYF
TRBJ2-1,.,TRBV4-1,.,TGCGCCAACCCGCGAGGGCGCTACAATGAGCAGTTCTTC,CANPRGRYNEQFF
TRBJ1-5,.,TRBV15,.,TGTGCCACCAGCAAGTTCAATCAGCCCCAGCATTTT,CATSKFNQPQHF
TRBJ2-2,few,TRBV12-5,.,TGTGCTAGTCGAGGGGTAAACACCGGGGAGCTGTTTTTT,CASRGVNTGELFF